This is a list of T cell receptor beta chains from one sample in a study of blood T cell repertoires in COVID-19. Libraries were prepared by immunoSEQ multiplex PCR; TCRdb keeps only in-frame clonotypes and omits some of them. The sample includes 350,000 to 450,000 clones, nearly 90% of them seen just once. Material for sequencing was PBMCs or T cells enriched from blood (not recorded which). Source of these receptors: a woman aged 30 to 39 who had recovered from COVID-19. CDR3s include the opening cysteine and the closing phenylalanine or tryptophan.

V | CDR3
TRBV3-1/TRBV3-2 | CASSQVPRTGNYGYTF
TRBV7-8 | CASSLTRVRGYYGYTF
TRBV18 | CASSPTSDSYEQYF
TRBV30 | CAWSANYEQYF
TRBV9 | CASSPRTGGDYGYTF
TRBV6-5 | CASSTLTIAGELFF
TRBV5-6 | CASSRNTPGYGYTF
TRBV7-9 | CASTNRDRGPLHF
TRBV5-1 | CASSHRDGHPIEQYF
TRBV10-3 | CAISGGATNYGYTF
TRBV27 | CASSLTGTLNTEAFF
TRBV15 | CATSRVRTSGANVLTF
TRBV20-1 | CSARQAYGYTF
TRBV2 | CASPGGGTEAFF
TRBV5-4 | CASSAGTPDEQFF
TRBV7-9 | CASSLAGGTYEQYF
TRBV2 | CASSDLGGQTDTQYF
TRBV28 | CASSFLDREAFF
TRBV5-8 | CASSPDSMNTEAFF
TRBV9 | CASSVAPHGTTYEQYF
TRBV27 | CASSLSRLAGAGREQYF
TRBV5-4 | CASSPWVSFQDGYTF
TRBV6-5 | CASSRSGGNSPLHF
TRBV6-4 | CASTRDRQGNYGYTF
TRBV12-3/TRBV12-4 | CASSLGSYEQYF
TRBV5-4 | CASSPPGNTIVAFF
TRBV27 | CASSSGGSSYNSPLHF
TRBV5-4 | CASSDLQGEGYTF
TRBV28 | CASSLAAPRHNEQFF
TRBV6-2/TRBV6-3 | CASSYQGEDQPQHF
TRBV10-3 | CATQGLAGGETTQYF
TRBV28 | CASSLIKLAAYNEQFF
TRBV10-3 | CAISPSGTGVYEQYF